The clone carrying this T cell receptor beta chain was seen only a few times. The antigen is unknown. The data were obtained in a study of T cell responses to AZD1222 COVID-19 vaccine. In the study overall: Recipients boosted at about 4 weeks or about 12 weeks are pooled. Regarding the study as a whole: Mostly white British, mostly female donors; authors suggested clonal diversity may be underestimated. Researchers report vaccine-associated CD4 TCRs spanning spike, with dominance at 160-218 and 743-854.

J gave up 7 bases and V 5 bases, and 10 bases lay outside the gene matches. Germline values: CDR1 MRHNA, CDR2 SNTAGT. The CDR3 runs 15 residues. The repertoire was sequenced with immunoSEQ multiplex PCR; TCRdb's copy has only in-frame clones and lacks some. This table has around 70,000 clones, 80% to 90% appearing once. The clonotype originates from an adult in good health. Specimen: peripheral blood, collected on day 0 of AZD1222 vaccination. The V call is TRBV6-4, the J call TRBJ1-2; 10 positions agree with TRBD1. CDR3 bases: TGTGCCAGCAGTAACGAGGCGGGACAGGGGTTTGGCTACACCTTC. Amino acids: CASSNEAGQGFGYTF.